One sample yielded the 26 T cell receptor beta chains listed below, sequenced in a study of blood T cell repertoires in COVID-19. Produced via immunoSEQ multiplex PCR; TCRdb's table is partial and in-frame only. Here the sample spans about 71,000 clones, more than 80% being singletons. The sequenced material came from peripheral blood. These receptors all stem from a man aged 50 or older with acute or convalescent COVID-19.

CDR3 DNA: TGTGCCAGCAGCTTAGGGGCTAGCCGGCAAGAGACCCAGTACTTC. Amino acids: CASSLGASRQETQYF. This chain links TRBV7-9 with TRBJ2-5; possible D gene TRBD2, 5 bases. CDR1 and CDR2 (germline): SEHNR, FQNEAQ (reference sequence). The CDR3 is made up of 15 amino acids. The ends were cut back, 1 base at V and 2 bases at J, with 11 bases in the middle.

The chain is built from TRBV3-1 (or the pseudogene TRBV3-2) and TRBJ1-5; 7 bases are a match to TRBD1. The CDR3 sequence is 19 residues long. Germline V CDR1 and CDR2: LGHDT, YNNKEL (reference sequence). Unmatched junction bases numbered 14, after V lost 3 bases and J lost 0 bases. The CDR3 DNA sequence: TGTGCCAGCAGCCACCGGGACAGCCGGCTCGGGTATAGCAATCAGCCCCAGCATTTT. Translated: CASSHRDSRLGYSNQPQHF.

The chain couples TRBV5-4 to TRBJ2-2, with 10 bases that match TRBD2. The CDR3 length is 16 residues. Germline V CDR1 and CDR2: SGHNT, YYREEE (reference sequence). V lost 4 bases and J lost 4; bases outside the gene matches: 7. CDR3 protein: CASSLRLAGLTGELFF. The CDR3 DNA sequence: TGTGCCAGCAGCCTCAGACTAGCGGGCCTCACCGGGGAGCTGTTTTTT.

The chain couples TRBV27 to TRBJ2-1; TRBD1 matches at 7 bases. Germline loops: CDR1 MNHEY, CDR2 SMNVEV (reference sequence). J was trimmed by 4 bases and V by 5 bases; bases with no gene match: 8. The CDR3 runs to 15 residues. The CDR3: CASSHQTGLYNEQFF. In nucleotides, the CDR3 is TGTGCCAGCAGTCACCAGACAGGGTTATACAATGAGCAGTTCTTC.

The chain couples TRBV25-1 to TRBJ1-4, with 8 bases matching TRBD1. The CDR3 consists of 15 residues. J was trimmed by 4 bases and V by 3 bases; bases with no gene match: 4. Germline loops: CDR1 MGHDK, CDR2 SYGVNS. CDR3 nucleotide sequence: TGTGCCAGCAGTGATATCGACAGGGGTAATGAAAAACTGTTTTTT. Amino acid sequence: CASSDIDRGNEKLFF. Full variable domain (missing parts from reference TRBV25-1 and TRBJ1-4): EADIYQTPRYLVIGTGKKITLECSQTMGHDKMYWYQQDPGMELHLIHYSYGVNSTEKGDLSSESTVSRIRTEHFPLTLESARPSHTSQYLCASSDIDRGNEKLFFGSGTQLSVL.

V and J are TRBV11-2 and TRBJ2-7; TRBD2 is a possible D gene (5 bases). V lost 7 bases and J lost 2, with 21 bases in between. From germline, CDR1 is SGHAT and CDR2 FQNNGV. The CDR3 covers 16 residues. For the CDR3, the DNA is TGTGCCAGCATGGGTTTTAGCCGGGGTGGGCCCTACGAGCAGTACTTC. Protein sequence: CASMGFSRGGPYEQYF. Full variable domain (missing parts from reference TRBV11-2 and TRBJ2-7): EAGVAQSPRYKIIEKRQSVAFWCNPISGHATLYWYQQILGQGPKLLIQFQNNGVVDDSQLPKDRFSAERLKGVDSTLKIQPAKLEDSAVYLCASMGFSRGGPYEQYFGPGTRLTVT.

This rearrangement joins TRBV5-1 to TRBJ2-3; D remains ambiguous. V shed 2 bases and J shed 1 base, with 5 bases lying between them. The length of the CDR3 is 13 residues. Germline CDR1 is SGHRS and CDR2 is YFSETQ. CDR3 DNA sequence: TGCGCCAGCAGCTTTGAGGGCACAGATACGCAGTATTTT. Amino acid sequence: CASSFEGTDTQYF.

The gene calls are TRBV4-3 and TRBJ1-3; no clear D. The CDR3 extends over 15 amino acids. V gave up 0 bases and J gave up 7 bases, with 13 bases separating them. Germline CDR1 is LGHNA and CDR2 is YSLEER. The CDR3 DNA reads as TGCGCCAGCAGCCAAGACGGGTCTGGGAGGAACACCATATATTTT. Its translation is CASSQDGSGRNTIYF.

The rearrangement links TRBV6-1 to TRBJ2-1, with D perhaps TRBD1 (6 bases). V dropped 3 bases and J dropped 0 bases, with 12 bases sitting between them. CDR3 length: 16 residues. Germline V gene sequence: CDR1 MNHNS, CDR2 SASEGT. The CDR3 DNA follows: TGTGCCAGCAGTGAGACTACAGGGAGCTCCTACAATGAGCAGTTCTTC. This sequence encodes CASSETTGSSYNEQFF.

This chain connects TRBV5-1 to TRBJ2-7; 7 bases are shared with TRBD1. The V gene's germline CDR1 is SGHRS and CDR2 YFSETQ. CDR3 size: 14 residues. V dropped 0 bases and J dropped 6; count of bases not matched to a gene: 6. CDR3 region: CASSLDYGQVEQYF. The CDR3 nucleotides read TGCGCCAGCAGCTTGGACTACGGACAGGTCGAGCAGTACTTC.

V gene TRBV4-2 combines with J gene TRBJ2-1; weak D call: TRBD2 (6 bases). Trimming removed 3 bases at V and 7 bases at J, with 19 bases between. CDR3 length: 16 amino acids. Germline assignment: CDR1 LGHNA and CDR2 YNFKEQ. The CDR3 nucleotides read TGTGCCAGCAGCCAGCAGCGGGTGGGCCTTAAAAATGAGCAGTTCTTC. Protein sequence: CASSQQRVGLKNEQFF.

This clone has only one observation. The J gene is TRBJ2-3, the V gene TRBV11-3; 7 bases map to TRBD1. The germline V gene encodes CDR1 SGHNT and CDR2 YENEEA. With V trimmed by 5 bases and J by 3 bases, 5 bases remained unmatched. The CDR3 runs 14 residues. The CDR3 spells CASSTWDSTDTQYF. Here the CDR3 DNA reads TGTGCCAGCAGCACCTGGGACAGTACAGATACGCAGTATTTT.

The chain recombines TRBV30 with TRBJ2-7, with 7 bases fitting TRBD1. After removal of 5 bases from V and 5 bases from J, the junction contained 12 bases not matched to a gene. The CDR3 has 14 amino acids. Germline V gene sequence: CDR1 GTSNPN, CDR2 SVGIG (reference sequence). The CDR3 sequence is CAWCRQGMFNEQYF. CDR3 nucleotide sequence: TGTGCCTGGTGCCGACAGGGTATGTTCAACGAGCAGTACTTC.

The gene calls are TRBV5-1 and TRBJ2-2, with TRBD1 as a possible D gene (6 bases). Trimming left V 4 bases short and J 4 bases short, with 11 bases between. Germline V CDR1 and CDR2: SGHRS, YFSETQ. This CDR3 region has 14 residues. The CDR3 nucleotides are TGCGCCAGCAGCGGTGCAGGGGTCACCGGGGAGCTGTTTTTT. This translates into CASSGAGVTGELFF.

This sequence joins TRBV14 and TRBJ2-1; D is possibly TRBD2 (5 bases). V was cut by 1 base and J by 1 base, with 8 bases left in between. The CDR3 runs 15 residues. Germline loops: CDR1 SGHDN, CDR2 FVKESK. CDR3 sequence (DNA): TGTGCCAGCAGCCAAGGGAGGACTTCCTACAATGAGCAGTTCTTC. Protein: CASSQGRTSYNEQFF.

CDR3 sequence reads: CASSWNRGNEQFF. The CDR3 bases are TGTGCCAGCAGTTGGAACAGGGGCAATGAGCAGTTCTTC. The chain has TRBV6-2 or TRBV6-3 and TRBJ2-1, with 7 bases that match TRBD1. With 4 bases clipped from V and 6 bases from J, the junction kept 3 bases outside the gene matches. The germline V gene has CDR1 MNHEY and CDR2 SVGEGT. CDR3 size: 13 residues.

The chain links TRBV6-4 to TRBJ2-2; TRBD2 agrees at 10 bases. Per the germline V gene, CDR1 is MRHNA and CDR2 is SNTAGT. The junction had 1 base not matched to a gene; V was cut back by 0 bases and J by 6 bases. This CDR3 is built from 15 residues. In nucleotides, the CDR3 is TGTGCCAGCAGTGACTCGCTAGCGGGAGCCGGGGAGCTGTTTTTT. It is translated as CASSDSLAGAGELFF.

The chain joins TRBV28 to TRBJ2-7; 12 bases line up with TRBD2. CDR1 and CDR2 (germline): MDHEN, SYDVKM. The V and J ends lost 6 bases and 2 bases, in that order; junction bases with no gene match: 2. The CDR3 sequence is 14 residues long. CDR3 coding DNA: TGTGCCAGCAGCCCTAGCGGGAGGGCCTACGAGCAGTACTTC. Its translation: CASSPSGRAYEQYF.

The genes are TRBV25-1 and TRBJ2-2, with 7 bases aligning to TRBD2. With V trimmed by 1 base and J by 3 bases, 2 bases remained unmatched. Germline loops: CDR1 MGHDK, CDR2 SYGVNS. The CDR3 is made up of 15 amino acids. The CDR3 spells CASSEFAGDTGELFF. CDR3 in DNA: TGTGCCAGCAGTGAATTTGCGGGAGACACCGGGGAGCTGTTTTTT.

The genes are TRBV3-1 (or the pseudogene TRBV3-2) and TRBJ1-2; D remains ambiguous. Germline CDR1 is LGHDT and CDR2 is YNNKEL (reference sequence). V was cut by 4 bases and J by 8 bases, with 8 bases left in between. This CDR3 contains 11 residues. The CDR3 reads CASSRSEGYTF. The CDR3 nucleotides are TGTGCCAGCAGCCGCAGTGAAGGCTACACCTTC.

The chain recombines TRBV6-2 or TRBV6-3 with TRBJ2-7; weak D call: TRBD1 (5 bases). Germline V gene sequence: CDR1 MNHEY, CDR2 SVGEGT. This CDR3 contains 14 residues. Trimming cost V 5 bases and J 0 bases, with 11 bases left between them. CDR3 DNA: TGTGCCAGCAGTATATACAGGTTCTCCTACGAGCAGTACGTC. Residues: CASSIYRFSYEQYV.

V usage is TRBV6-2 or TRBV6-3 and J usage is TRBJ1-1; D is uncertain. CDR3 size: 12 residues. Trimming left V 0 bases short and J 8 bases short, with 7 bases between. Germline V gives CDR1 MNHEY, CDR2 SVGEGT. CDR3 residues: CASSYSVREAFF. The CDR3 DNA sequence: TGTGCCAGCAGTTACTCGGTGAGGGAAGCTTTCTTT.

This rearrangement joins TRBV4-1 to TRBJ1-6; perhaps TRBD1 as D (6 bases). This CDR3 contains 14 residues. Trimming removed 2 bases from V and 8 bases from J, with 10 bases in between. Germline loops: CDR1 MGHRA, CDR2 YSYEKL. CDR3 in DNA: TGCGCCAGCAGCCAAATCCCAGGGGATTCACCCCTCCACTTT. Amino acids: CASSQIPGDSPLHF.

The V and J genes are TRBV6-6 and TRBJ1-5, with D perhaps TRBD1 (5 bases). V was pared by 4 bases and J by 6 bases, with 13 bases between. Germline loops: CDR1 MNHNY, CDR2 SVGAGI (reference sequence). The CDR3 totals 14 residues. CDR3 region: CASSSSGAGQPQHF. The CDR3 DNA sequence: TGTGCCAGCAGTTCTTCTGGGGCCGGTCAGCCCCAGCATTTT.

The chain links TRBV19 to TRBJ1-4, with D possibly matching TRBD1 (6 bases). V was clipped by 8 bases and J by 8 bases, with 18 bases between them. CDR3 length: 14 residues. CDR1 and CDR2 (germline): LNHDA, SQIVND (reference sequence). The chain's CDR3 is CASQQGLRKEKLFF. The CDR3 DNA reads TGTGCCAGTCAACAGGGTCTGAGAAAGGAAAAACTGTTTTTT.

The chain has TRBV15 and TRBJ2-1, with D perhaps TRBD2 (7 bases). Germline V CDR1 and CDR2: LNHNV, YYDKDF (reference sequence). V lost 8 bases to trimming and J lost 5 bases, with 22 bases between them. The CDR3 sequence is 16 residues long. The CDR3 loop is CATRNGGLARNNEQFF. DNA for the CDR3: TGTGCCACCCGGAACGGGGGGCTAGCGCGAAACAATGAGCAGTTCTTC.